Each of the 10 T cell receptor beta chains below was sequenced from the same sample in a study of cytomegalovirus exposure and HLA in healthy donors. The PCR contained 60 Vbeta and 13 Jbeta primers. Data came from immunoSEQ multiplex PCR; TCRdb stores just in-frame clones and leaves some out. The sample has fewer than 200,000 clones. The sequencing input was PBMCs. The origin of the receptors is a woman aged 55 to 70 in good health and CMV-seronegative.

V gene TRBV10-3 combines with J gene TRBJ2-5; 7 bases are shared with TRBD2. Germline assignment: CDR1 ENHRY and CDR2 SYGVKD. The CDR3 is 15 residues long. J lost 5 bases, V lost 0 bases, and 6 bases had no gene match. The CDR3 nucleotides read TGTGCCATCAGTGAGTCGCTAGCGGAGGGGGAGACCCAGTACTTC. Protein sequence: CAISESLAEGETQYF.

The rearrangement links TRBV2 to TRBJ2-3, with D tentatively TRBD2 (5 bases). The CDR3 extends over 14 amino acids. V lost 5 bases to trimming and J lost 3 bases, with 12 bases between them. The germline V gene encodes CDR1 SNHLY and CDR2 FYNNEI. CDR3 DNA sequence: TGTGCCAGCAGTTCGGGGTATGGAACAGATACGCAGTATTTT. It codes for CASSSGYGTDTQYF.

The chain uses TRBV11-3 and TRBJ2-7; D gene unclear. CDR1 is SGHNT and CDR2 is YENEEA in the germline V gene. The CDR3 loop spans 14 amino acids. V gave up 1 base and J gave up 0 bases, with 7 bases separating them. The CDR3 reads CASSLGVDSYEQYF. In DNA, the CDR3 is TGTGCCAGCAGCTTAGGAGTAGACTCCTACGAGCAGTACTTC.

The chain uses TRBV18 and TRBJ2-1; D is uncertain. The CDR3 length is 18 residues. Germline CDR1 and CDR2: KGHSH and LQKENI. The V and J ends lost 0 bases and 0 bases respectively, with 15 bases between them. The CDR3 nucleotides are TGTGCCAGCTCACCACCAATAGTGTCACGAGACTCCTACAATGAGCAGTTCTTC. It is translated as CASSPPIVSRDSYNEQFF.

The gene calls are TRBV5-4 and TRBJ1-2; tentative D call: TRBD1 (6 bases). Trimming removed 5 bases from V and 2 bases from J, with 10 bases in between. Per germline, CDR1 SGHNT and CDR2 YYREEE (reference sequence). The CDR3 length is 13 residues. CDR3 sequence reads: CASRIQGNYGYTF. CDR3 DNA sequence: TGTGCCAGCAGAATACAGGGAAACTATGGCTACACCTTC.

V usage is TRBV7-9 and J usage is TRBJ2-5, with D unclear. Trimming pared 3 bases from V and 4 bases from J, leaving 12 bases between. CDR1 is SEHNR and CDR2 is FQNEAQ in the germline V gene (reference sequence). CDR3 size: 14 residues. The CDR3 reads CASSLAFPIETQYF. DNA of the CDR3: TGTGCCAGCAGCTTGGCTTTTCCAATAGAGACCCAGTACTTC.

The CDR3 nucleotides read TGTGCCAGCAGCTTAGAAGACAGTCTTAATGAAAAACTGTTTTTT. This encodes CASSLEDSLNEKLFF. This rearrangement joins TRBV7-9 to TRBJ1-4; a weak D match, TRBD1 (5 bases). Germline assignment: CDR1 SEHNR and CDR2 FQNEAQ (reference sequence). Trimming pared 1 base from V and 4 bases from J, leaving 10 bases between. This CDR3 region has 15 residues.

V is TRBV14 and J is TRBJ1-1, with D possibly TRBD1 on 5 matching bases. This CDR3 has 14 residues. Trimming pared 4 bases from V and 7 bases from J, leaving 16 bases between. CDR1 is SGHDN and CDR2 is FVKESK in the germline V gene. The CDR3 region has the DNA TGTGCCAGCAGCCCGGGACTTCTGCGAGGTGAAGCTTTCTTT. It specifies CASSPGLLRGEAFF.

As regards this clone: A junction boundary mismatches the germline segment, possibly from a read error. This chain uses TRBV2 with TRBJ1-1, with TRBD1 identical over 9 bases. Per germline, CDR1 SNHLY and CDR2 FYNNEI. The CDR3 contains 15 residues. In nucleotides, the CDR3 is TGTGCCAGCAGGGAAGGACAGGGGACCCACACTGAAGCTTTCTTT. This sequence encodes CASREGQGTHTEAFF.

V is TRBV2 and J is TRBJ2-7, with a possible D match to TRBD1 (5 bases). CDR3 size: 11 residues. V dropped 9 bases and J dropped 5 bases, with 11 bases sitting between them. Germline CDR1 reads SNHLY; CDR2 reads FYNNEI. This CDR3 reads CASSGWHEQYF. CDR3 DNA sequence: TGTGCCAGTTCAGGGTGGCACGAGCAGTACTTC.